This is a list of T cell receptor beta chains from one sample in a study of control samples from healthy donors and cancer patients. TCRdb keeps only in-frame clones here, not all; method: immunoSEQ multiplex PCR. The top ten clones hold approximately 3.4% of a sample with about 140,000 clones, around 90% of them seen once. The sample taken for sequencing was blood. The receptors shown here come from a young man in good health. CDR3s include the opening cysteine and the closing phenylalanine or tryptophan. A D gene is named only where the DNA matches it firmly. A row's size may be missing; if present it is once, few, many or a size class.

D,J,V,size,CDR3,DNA
NA,TRBJ1-1,TRBV10-3,NA,CAISELVGRGNTEAFF,TGTGCCATCAGTGAGTTAGTTGGCAGGGGGAACACTGAAGCTTTCTTT
NA,TRBJ1-2,TRBV6-6,once,CASSNPVSGPGYTF,TGTGCCAGCAGTAATCCCGTTTCGGGGCCCGGCTACACCTTC
NA,TRBJ1-1,TRBV7-9,NA,CASSPAGRNTEAFF,TGTGCCAGCAGCCCCGCGGGCCGGAACACTGAAGCTTTCTTT
NA,TRBJ2-7,TRBV30,NA,CAWSGTGEVEQYF,TGTGCCTGGAGTGGAACAGGGGAGGTCGAGCAGTACTTC
TRBD2,TRBJ2-3,TRBV6-1,NA,CASSEEGLGITDTQYF,TGTGCCAGCAGTGAAGAGGGACTAGGGATCACAGATACGCAGTATTTT
NA,TRBJ2-2,TRBV9,NA,CASSVADTGELFF,TGTGCCAGCAGCGTAGCGGACACCGGGGAGCTGTTTTTT
TRBD1,TRBJ1-2,TRBV30,once,CAWSQGANYGYTF,TGTGCCTGGAGCCAGGGGGCTAACTATGGCTACACCTTC
NA,TRBJ1-1,TRBV28,NA,CASSWGGRTEAFF,TGTGCCAGCAGCTGGGGAGGACGCACTGAAGCTTTCTTT
NA,TRBJ1-1,TRBV19,NA,CASSISRRYTEAFF,TGTGCCAGTAGTATCTCCCGACGGTACACTGAAGCTTTCTTT
NA,TRBJ1-5,TRBV24-1,once,CATSDLFWCYHNQPQHF,TGTGCCACCAGTGATTTGTTCTGGTGTTATCACAATCAGCCCCAGCATTTT
NA,TRBJ1-2,TRBV5-6,NA,CASSLEDRTPYGYTF,TGTGCCAGCAGCTTGGAGGATAGGACCCCCTATGGCTACACCTTC
NA,TRBJ1-5,TRBV10-2,NA,CASSEAYSNQPQHF,TGCGCCAGCAGTGAAGCTTATAGCAATCAGCCCCAGCATTTT
TRBD2,TRBJ2-1,TRBV11-1,NA,CASSPRLAGGPEGQFF,TGTGCCAGCAGCCCACGACTAGCGGGGGGGCCCGAGGGGCAGTTCTTC
TRBD1,TRBJ2-7,TRBV28,NA,CASYSTGTYEQYF,TGTGCCAGCTATTCGACAGGGACCTACGAGCAGTACTTC
NA,TRBJ1-2,TRBV27,NA,CASSDGQGPYGYTF,TGTGCCAGCAGTGATGGGCAGGGACCCTATGGCTACACCTTC
TRBD1,TRBJ1-5,TRBV5-5,NA,CASSPGDRGHNQPQHF,TGTGCCAGCAGCCCGGGGGACAGGGGGCACAATCAGCCCCAGCATTTT
TRBD1,TRBJ1-2,TRBV9,NA,CASSPRSTGFYGYTF,TGTGCCAGCAGCCCGCGATCGACAGGGTTCTATGGCTACACCTTC
NA,TRBJ2-1,TRBV7-3,NA,CASSLSSGFYNEQFF,TGTGCCAGCAGCTTAAGTTCGGGTTTCTACAATGAGCAGTTCTTC
TRBD2,TRBJ2-1,TRBV15,NA,CATSRRTSGGRSYNEQFF,TGTGCCACCAGCAGACGGACTAGCGGGGGCCGTTCCTACAATGAGCAGTTCTTC
TRBD1,TRBJ1-1,TRBV11-2,NA,CASSSRGPVEAFF,TGTGCCAGCAGCAGCAGGGGGCCGGTTGAAGCTTTCTTT
NA,TRBJ1-3,TRBV7-8,NA,CASSLEARGNTIYF,TGTGCCAGCAGCTTAGAGGCACGGGGAAACACCATATATTTT
NA,TRBJ2-1,TRBV27,NA,CASSPTRNEQFF,TGTGCCAGCAGCCCCACCCGAAATGAGCAGTTCTTC
NA,TRBJ1-3,TRBV10-3,NA,CAIGRSGNTIYF,TGTGCCATTGGTCGTTCTGGAAACACCATATATTTT
TRBD1,TRBJ2-7,TRBV20-1,NA,CSASNPRQGSYEQYF,TGCAGTGCTAGTAATCCGAGACAGGGCTCCTACGAGCAGTACTTC
NA,TRBJ1-4,TRBV7-9,NA,CASSLALNDPNEKLFF,TGTGCCAGCAGCTTAGCTTTGAACGACCCTAATGAAAAACTGTTTTTT
NA,TRBJ1-1,TRBV27,NA,CASSLGREANTEAFF,TGTGCCAGCAGTTTGGGCAGGGAGGCTAACACTGAAGCTTTCTTT
NA,TRBJ1-4,TRBV19,NA,CASSIDPRKLFF,TGTGCCAGTAGTATAGATCCGAGAAAACTGTTTTTT
NA,TRBJ2-6,TRBV7-3,NA,CASKFSGANVLTF,TGTGCCAGCAAATTCTCTGGGGCCAACGTCCTGACTTTC
NA,TRBJ1-4,TRBV28,NA,CASSADSLTNEKLFF,TGTGCCAGCAGTGCCGACAGCTTAACTAATGAAAAACTGTTTTTT
NA,TRBJ2-7,TRBV5-1,NA,CASSQGRAYEQYF,TGCGCCAGCAGCCAGGGACGGGCCTACGAGCAGTACTTC
NA,TRBJ1-4,TRBV6-5,NA,CASSWGGVEKLFF,TGTGCCAGCAGTTGGGGGGGGGTTGAAAAACTGTTTTTT
NA,TRBJ2-2,TRBV14,NA,CASSQEATEAGELFF,TGTGCCAGCAGCCAAGAAGCTACAGAGGCCGGGGAGCTGTTTTTT
NA,TRBJ1-5,TRBV27,NA,CASSWSGDQPQHF,TGTGCCAGCAGTTGGTCAGGGGATCAGCCCCAGCATTTT
TRBD2,TRBJ2-1,TRBV12-3/TRBV12-4,NA,CASGRGGVNEQFF,TGTGCCAGCGGCCGGGGGGGCGTCAATGAGCAGTTCTTC
NA,TRBJ2-7,TRBV30,once,CAWSARGVGTTEQYF,TGTGCCTGGAGTGCCAGGGGCGTGGGTACGACGGAGCAGTACTTC
NA,TRBJ1-5,TRBV9,NA,CASSARDNQPQHF,TGTGCCAGCAGCGCAAGAGATAATCAGCCCCAGCATTTT
TRBD1,TRBJ1-1,TRBV27,NA,CASALQGAGAEAFF,TGTGCCAGCGCTTTACAGGGGGCGGGAGCTGAAGCTTTCTTT
NA,TRBJ2-2,TRBV19,NA,CASSMVGAWTGELFF,TGTGCCAGTAGTATGGTAGGGGCCTGGACCGGGGAGCTGTTTTTT
NA,TRBJ1-5,TRBV21-1,NA,CASSKGLQPQHF,TGTGCCAGCAGCAAAGGACTCCAGCCCCAGCATTTT
NA,TRBJ1-6,TRBV6-5,once,CATSGLDNSPLHF,TGTGCCACCTCGGGACTGGATAATTCACCCCTCCACTTT
NA,TRBJ2-2,TRBV27,medium-sized,CASTLQGGTGELFF,TGTGCCAGCACTCTACAGGGTGGGACCGGGGAGCTGTTTTTT
NA,TRBJ2-7,TRBV24-1,NA,CATSLLDSSSYEQYF,TGTGCCACCAGCCTCTTGGACAGTTCCTCCTACGAGCAGTACTTC
NA,TRBJ1-1,TRBV7-3,NA,CASSFGGRSTEAFF,TGTGCCAGCAGCTTCGGGGGCAGGAGCACTGAAGCTTTCTTT
NA,TRBJ1-2,TRBV10-3,once,CAINDDYGYTF,TGTGCCATCAATGACGATTATGGCTACACCTTC
NA,TRBJ2-3,TRBV6-4,NA,CASSDAGGGNTDTQYF,TGTGCCAGCAGTGACGCAGGGGGGGGGAACACAGATACGCAGTATTTT
TRBD1,TRBJ1-3,TRBV4-1,medium-sized,CASSQTDRGPGNTIYF,TGCGCCAGCAGCCAGACGGACAGGGGGCCTGGAAACACCATATATTTT
NA,TRBJ2-7,TRBV19,NA,CASSIRVTTGAGSYEQYF,TGTGCCAGTAGTATTCGGGTAACAACGGGGGCAGGTAGTTACGAGCAGTACTTC
TRBD1,TRBJ2-7,TRBV5-1,NA,CASSTSRGPEQYF,TGCGCCAGCAGCACCTCCAGGGGGCCCGAGCAGTACTTC
TRBD1,TRBJ1-4,TRBV11-2,NA,CASSIRYRGEKLFF,TGTGCCAGCAGCATAAGATACAGGGGTGAAAAACTGTTTTTT
NA,TRBJ1-2,TRBV5-4,NA,CASSPDTHYGYTF,TGTGCCAGCAGCCCCGACACCCACTATGGCTACACCTTC
NA,TRBJ1-3,TRBV6-6,few,CASLHNRAFSGNTIYF,TGTGCCAGCCTGCATAATCGGGCATTCTCTGGAAACACCATATATTTT
TRBD2,TRBJ2-1,TRBV9,NA,CASSGTSGGKNEQFF,TGTGCCAGCAGCGGGACTAGCGGGGGCAAGAATGAGCAGTTCTTC
TRBD1,TRBJ2-7,TRBV7-9,NA,CASSLVVTGTVYEQYF,TGTGCCAGCAGCTTAGTCGTAACCGGGACAGTCTACGAGCAGTACTTC